This note documents a single T cell receptor beta chain sequence. Its antigen remains unidentified. MiXCR was run by TCRdb on the RT-PCR reads, yielding one entry per CDR3 protein. The data show around 650,000 distinct CDR3 sequences, about a sixth seen once. This sample was included in a study of response to subunit inactivated influenza vaccine. Overall study findings and caveats: Authors suggested seasonal influenza vaccinations each recruit few new T cells.

CDR3 length equals 12 residues. V lost 1 base, J lost 7 bases, and 8 bases lay in between. The rearrangement links TRBV12-3 or TRBV12-4 to TRBJ2-7; D call uncertain. The sequences come from PBMCs from blood, collected approximately 13 days after vaccination. The source is a man over 45 who received an inactivated influenza vaccine. The CDR3 bases are TGTGCCAGCAGTTTAGAGCGTAGGGAGCAGTACTTC. The encoded protein is CASSLERREQYF.